A selection of T cell receptor beta chains follows, all from one sample in a study of Graves' ophthalmopathy and Graves' hyperthyroidism. MiXCR, applied by TCRdb to the multiplex PCR reads, yields one record per CDR3 protein. The table includes approximately 540,000 distinct CDR3 sequences, about 35% detected once. Sequences were obtained from peripheral blood or thyroid tissue (not recorded which). The receptor set was obtained from an adult man with Graves' hyperthyroidism. Both conserved end residues are part of each CDR3. Each record gives: J gene, V gene, clone size, D gene, CDR3 DNA, CDR3 protein. D genes are given only for firm matches. The size of a clone is reported for some rows only, either as once, few or many, or as a class for expanded clones.

TRBJ2-7,TRBV12-3/TRBV12-4,-,-,TGTGCCAGCACCATCCGGGAGCAGTACTTC,CASTIREQYF
TRBJ1-5,TRBV12-3/TRBV12-4,many,TRBD1,TGTGCCAGCGGTGGGACAGGCCATAATCAGCCCCAGCATTTT,CASGGTGHNQPQHF
TRBJ2-4,TRBV20-1,-,TRBD2,TGCAGTGCTCCCCCGGGGGAGGGAAACATTCAGTACTTC,CSAPPGEGNIQYF
TRBJ2-7,TRBV7-8,many,TRBD2,TGTGCCAGCAGCTTGCGGGTAGCGGGAGTCGACGAGCAGTACTTC,CASSLRVAGVDEQYF
TRBJ1-2,TRBV29-1,many,TRBD1,TGCAGCGTGGATGCCTCTTCGACAGGGGACTATGGCTACACCTTC,CSVDASSTGDYGYTF
TRBJ2-5,TRBV7-2,once,-,TGTGCCAGCAGCTTAGGGACAGATGCGCGGGAGACCCAGTACTTC,CASSLGTDARETQYF
TRBJ2-2,TRBV5-1,many,-,TGCGCCAGCAGTAAGGACCCTTCGAACACCGGGGAGCTGTTTTTT,CASSKDPSNTGELFF
TRBJ2-2,TRBV7-2,-,TRBD1,TGTGCCAGCAGCTTAGTAACAGGGGGATTCACCGGGGAGCTGTTTTTT,CASSLVTGGFTGELFF
TRBJ1-2,TRBV7-2,-,TRBD1,TGTGCCAGCAGCCCCGGGACAGCCACTAACTATGGCTACACCTTC,CASSPGTATNYGYTF
TRBJ2-5,TRBV3-1,few,-,TGTGCCAGCAGCCAAGGACAGCGCCAAGAGACCCAGTACTTC,CASSQGQRQETQYF